This TCR beta chain was sequenced for a study of cytomegalovirus exposure and HLA in healthy donors. Study conclusions and caveats: In a later analysis, at a false discovery rate of 0.05, roughly 18,000 TCR beta sequences were associated with HLA alleles. The productive fraction for most TCR beta V segments was about 87% or about 30% in an earlier analysis. Researchers reported that three CMV-associated chains were confirmed in vitro as CMV antigen-specific.

The PCR had 60 Vbeta and 13 Jbeta primers. TCRdb keeps only in-frame clones here, not all; method: immunoSEQ multiplex PCR. The sample consists of around 150,000 clones, about four fifths of them appearing once. With respect to this clone: Its antigen is currently unknown.

The germline V gene encodes CDR1 LGHNT and CDR2 FRNRAP. Trimming removed 4 bases at V and 7 bases at J, with 11 bases between. The CDR3 has 13 residues. The receptor was isolated from a man under 40 in good health and CMV-seronegative. The sequencing sample was made of PBMCs. The rearrangement joins TRBV12-5 to TRBJ2-1; D may be TRBD2 (5 bases). The CDR3 nucleotides are TGTGCTAGTGGTTCCCTAAGCGGTAATGAGCAGTTCTTC. This translates into CASGSLSGNEQFF.